The 31 T cell receptor beta chains in this list originate from one sample, sequenced in a study of blood T cell repertoires in COVID-19. Assay used: immunoSEQ multiplex PCR; TCRdb lists only in-frame clones, some missing. This table holds some 200,000 clones, around 90% found once. Specimen: PBMCs or T cells enriched from blood (not recorded which). The receptors were sampled from a woman in her 30s who had recovered from COVID-19.

This clone was seen only a few times. The chain recombines TRBV20-1 with TRBJ1-2; D is perhaps TRBD1 (6 bases). The V and J ends lost 3 bases and 4 bases respectively, with 12 bases between them. Germline V CDR1 and CDR2: DFQATT, SNEGSKA (reference sequence). The CDR3 has 13 residues. The CDR3 loop reads CSASPQGPYGYTF. The CDR3, as DNA: TGCAGTGCTAGTCCCCAGGGGCCCTATGGCTACACCTTC.

This clone has a single count. The J gene is TRBJ1-6, the V gene TRBV4-3, with 7 bases fitting TRBD1. The CDR3 contains 14 residues. The V gene end was trimmed by 1 base and the J gene end by 9 bases; junction bases not matched to a gene: 3. Germline V CDR1 and CDR2: LGHNA, YSLEER. For the CDR3, the DNA is TGCGCCAGCAGCCAAGTGGCAGGGGGTTCACCCCTCCACTTT. As protein: CASSQVAGGSPLHF.

This clone showed up just a few times. V is TRBV20-1 and J is TRBJ1-1; tentatively, D is TRBD1 (5 bases). The ends were cut back, 3 bases at V and 4 bases at J, with 12 bases in the middle. CDR3 length equals 13 residues. Germline V CDR1 and CDR2: DFQATT, SNEGSKA (reference sequence). The CDR3, as DNA: TGCAGTGCTAGTCCGGGGGTCGGCACTGAAGCTTTCTTT. Translated, it gives CSASPGVGTEAFF.

This chain uses TRBV25-1 with TRBJ2-1; 8 nucleotides align to TRBD1. The trim removed 2 bases at V and 8 bases at J, leaving 8 bases unmatched. The CDR3 is 15 residues long. From germline, CDR1 is MGHDK and CDR2 SYGVNS. The CDR3: CASSEPRGRSDEQFF. The CDR3 DNA reads as TGTGCCAGCAGTGAACCCAGGGGGCGAAGCGATGAGCAGTTCTTC.

This chain joins TRBV24-1 and TRBJ2-1; 13 nucleotides align to TRBD2. CDR3 length: 17 amino acids. The germline gives CDR1 KGHDR, CDR2 SFDVKD. V was clipped by 1 base and J by 8 bases; unmatched bases: 7. The CDR3 loop reads CATSDFDTSGRAYEQFF. The CDR3, as DNA: TGTGCCACCAGTGATTTTGATACTAGCGGGAGGGCCTATGAGCAGTTCTTC.

The V and J genes are TRBV7-2 and TRBJ1-6; D not certain. The V end was cut by 2 bases, the J end by 9 bases, with 8 bases between. The germline V gene has CDR1 SGHTA and CDR2 FQGNSA. CDR3 size: 13 residues. The CDR3 is CASSLSGGSPLHF. The CDR3 DNA reads as TGTGCCAGCAGCTTATCAGGAGGTTCACCCCTCCACTTT.

The CDR3 DNA reads as TGTGCCTGGAGTCAGTTACCAGGCTATGGCTACACCTTC. Its protein product is CAWSQLPGYGYTF. The V call is TRBV30, the J call TRBJ1-2; no clear D gene. Trimming removed 2 bases from V and 4 bases from J, with 11 bases in between. This CDR3 spans 13 amino acids. Germline V lookup: CDR1 GTSNPN, CDR2 SVGIG (reference sequence).

The count of this clone is one. This chain links TRBV7-9 with TRBJ2-2, with 7 positions matching TRBD1. Germline values: CDR1 SEHNR, CDR2 FQNEAQ (reference sequence). This CDR3 comprises 15 residues. V lost 5 bases and J lost 4; bases outside the gene matches: 7. This chain's CDR3 is CASSQGTVLTGELFF. CDR3 nucleotide sequence: TGTGCCAGCAGCCAAGGGACAGTTCTCACCGGGGAGCTGTTTTTT.

J is TRBJ2-2 and V is TRBV24-1; TRBD1 might be the D (5 bases). CDR3 length: 16 amino acids. V dropped 3 bases and J dropped 0 bases, with 10 bases sitting between them. Germline CDR1 reads KGHDR; CDR2 reads SFDVKD. The CDR3 DNA reads TGTGCCACCAGTGATCCGGACAACGCGAACACCGGGGAGCTGTTTTTT. Residues: CATSDPDNANTGELFF.

The V and J genes are TRBV27 and TRBJ2-1, with TRBD2 identical over 10 bases. This CDR3 contains 16 residues. Germline values: CDR1 MNHEY, CDR2 SMNVEV (reference sequence). V gave up 5 bases and J gave up 4 bases; unmatched junction bases: 8. The CDR3 is CASSPGLAVGYNEQFF. The DNA for the CDR3 is TGTGCCAGCAGTCCTGGACTAGCGGTAGGGTACAATGAGCAGTTCTTC.

The chain links TRBV4-3 to TRBJ1-2; no firm D call. The germline gives CDR1 LGHNA, CDR2 YSLEER. V was clipped by 3 bases and J by 2 bases, with 10 bases between them. The CDR3 sequence is 14 residues long. CDR3 in amino acids: CASSQLHLNYGYTF. Here the CDR3 DNA reads TGCGCCAGCAGCCAGCTGCACTTGAACTATGGCTACACCTTC.

V is TRBV27 and J is TRBJ1-3; D is unresolved. V dropped 0 bases and J dropped 1 base, with 7 bases sitting between them. Germline lookup yields CDR1 MNHEY and CDR2 SMNVEV (reference sequence). The CDR3 loop spans 15 amino acids. The DNA for the CDR3 is TGTGCCAGCAGTTTATCCCCGGTATCTGGAAACACCATATATTTT. The encoded protein is CASSLSPVSGNTIYF.

The genes are TRBV11-2 and TRBJ2-1; TRBD2 agrees at 7 bases. CDR1 SGHAT and CDR2 FQNNGV come from the germline V gene. The CDR3 loop spans 16 amino acids. Losses at the gene ends were 0 bases for V and 3 bases for J; bases not matched to a gene: 5. The CDR3 DNA reads TGTGCCAGCAGCTTAGAGGCGGGAGTTCTCTACAATGAGCAGTTCTTC. This gives the protein CASSLEAGVLYNEQFF.

The V gene is TRBV6-5, the J gene TRBJ2-4, with 7 bases that match TRBD1. V lost 4 bases to trimming and J lost 2 bases; unmatched junction nucleotides: 8. The germline V gene has CDR1 MNHEY and CDR2 SVGAGI. The CDR3 is made up of 16 amino acids. Here the CDR3 DNA reads TGTGCCAGCAGTTCCGGGACAGCAGATTCCAAAAACATTCAGTACTTC. It encodes CASSSGTADSKNIQYF.

The chain links TRBV19 to TRBJ1-5; no clear D. Deletions cut 5 bases from V and 0 bases from J, with 11 bases between. The length of the CDR3 is 15 residues. Germline V CDR1 and CDR2: LNHDA, SQIVND (reference sequence). For the CDR3, the DNA is TGTGCCAGTAGTTGGGAGGGATATAGCAATCAGCCCCAGCATTTT. Protein: CASSWEGYSNQPQHF.

This clone was counted once. This chain connects TRBV12-2 to TRBJ2-7; no check of the table's D call, TRBD2, against the DNA was made. TRBV12-2 is a pseudogene. The CDR3 spans 16 residues. The CDR3 sequence: CASRLGRASLAYEQYF. The CDR3 DNA sequence: TGTGCAAGTCGCTTAGGGAGGGCTAGTTTAGCCTACGAGCAGTACTTC.

This sequence joins TRBV14 and TRBJ1-2; 9 nucleotides align to TRBD1. The V gene end was trimmed by 4 bases and the J gene end by 4 bases; junction bases not matched to a gene: 10. This CDR3 is built from 16 residues. Per germline, CDR1 SGHDN and CDR2 FVKESK. The CDR3: CASSLHRTGDIYGYTF. CDR3 DNA sequence: TGTGCCAGCAGCCTTCACCGGACAGGGGACATCTATGGCTACACCTTC. The variable domain in full, with the rest retrieved from reference TRBV14 and TRBJ1-2, is EAGVTQFPSHSVIEKGQTVTLRCDPISGHDNLYWYRRVMGKEIKFLLHFVKESKQDESGMPNNRFLAERTGGTYSTLKVQPAELEDSGVYFCASSLHRTGDIYGYTFGSGTRLTVV.

The count of this clone is one. V and J are TRBV27 and TRBJ1-4, with D possibly TRBD1 on 5 matching bases. CDR3 length: 16 amino acids. Per germline, CDR1 MNHEY and CDR2 SMNVEV (reference sequence). V was pared by 6 bases and J by 7 bases, with 21 bases between. CDR3 DNA: TGTGCCAGCAGACTGTTGGCGGGGGTCACGGGTGAAAAACTGTTTTTT. This gives the protein CASRLLAGVTGEKLFF.

The chain uses TRBV12-3 or TRBV12-4 and TRBJ1-2, with D possibly matching TRBD1 (6 bases). V dropped 8 bases and J dropped 2 bases, with 12 bases sitting between them. CDR3 size: 13 residues. CDR3 protein: CASRGGGNYGYTF. CDR3 DNA sequence: TGTGCCAGCCGAGGGGGGGGAAACTATGGCTACACCTTC.

This clone was seen more than once but under ten times. Different DNA sequences within this sample yield the same CDR3. This chain joins TRBV18 and TRBJ1-2; 10 bases align to TRBD1. Trimming removed 2 bases from V and 4 bases from J; junction bases left unmatched: 1. The germline V gene has CDR1 KGHSH and CDR2 LQKENI. The CDR3 has 14 amino acids. CDR3 nucleotides: TGTGCCAGCTCACCAGACAGGGGGCCCTATGGCTACACCTTC. Encoded protein: CASSPDRGPYGYTF.

This clone appeared a single time. The rearrangement uses TRBV11-3 and TRBJ2-2, with 8 bases aligning to TRBD2. CDR3 size: 15 residues. V lost 10 bases and J lost 6; bases outside the gene matches: 13. Germline V CDR1 and CDR2: SGHNT, YENEEA. In nucleotides, the CDR3 is TGTGCCACCCCGGTGGTCGGGGGGGAGGCCGGGGAGCTGTTTTTT. Encoded protein: CATPVVGGEAGELFF.

The chain carries TRBV30 and TRBJ1-3; 7 nucleotides agree with TRBD1. V lost 4 bases and J lost 4; bases outside the gene matches: 4. Per the germline V gene, CDR1 is GTSNPN and CDR2 is SVGIG (reference sequence). The CDR3 runs to 13 residues. The DNA for the CDR3 is TGTGCCTGGATTACAGGGGTAGGAAACACCATATATTTT. Translating gives CAWITGVGNTIYF. The variable domain in full, with the rest retrieved from reference TRBV30 and TRBJ1-3, is SQTIHQWPATLVQPVGSPLSLECTVEGTSNPNLYWYRQAAGRGLQLLFYSVGIGQISSEVPQNLSASRPQDRQFILSSKKLLLSDSGFYLCAWITGVGNTIYFGEGSWLTVV.

The chain joins TRBV6-5 to TRBJ1-2; 8 bases fit TRBD1. Germline V gene sequence: CDR1 MNHEY, CDR2 SVGAGI. Losses at the gene ends were 5 bases for V and 4 bases for J; bases not matched to a gene: 6. This CDR3 contains 14 residues. CDR3 residues: CASSTSDRGYGYTF. The CDR3, as DNA: TGTGCCAGCAGTACAAGTGACAGGGGCTATGGCTACACCTTC.

V and J are TRBV3-1 (or the pseudogene TRBV3-2) and TRBJ1-1; 7 bases map to TRBD1. The CDR3 sequence is 15 residues long. Germline V lookup: CDR1 LGHDT, CDR2 YNNKEL (reference sequence). With 2 bases clipped from V and 11 bases from J, the junction kept 14 bases outside the gene matches. The CDR3 here is CASSQLTDRAGGAFF. The CDR3 DNA reads TGTGCCAGCAGCCAACTTACCGACAGGGCCGGAGGGGCTTTCTTT.

The gene calls are TRBV5-6 and TRBJ1-2, with D tentatively TRBD1 (6 bases). The CDR3 totals 14 residues. V was trimmed by 4 bases and J by 0 bases, leaving 10 bases between them. Germline V lookup: CDR1 SGHDT, CDR2 YYEEEE. CDR3 region: CASSTRQANYGYTF. The CDR3 coding sequence is TGTGCCAGCAGCACCCGACAGGCTAACTATGGCTACACCTTC.

This rearrangement joins TRBV7-8 to TRBJ1-6, with TRBD1 as a possible D gene (6 bases). Germline values: CDR1 SGHVS, CDR2 FQNEAQ. The CDR3 has 13 amino acids. Trimming stripped 4 bases from V and 6 bases from J, with 7 bases between. CDR3 sequence reads: CASSSGANSPLHF. The CDR3 DNA reads as TGTGCCAGCAGCTCAGGGGCTAATTCACCCCTCCACTTT.

CDR3 residues: CASSFRQEMNTEAFF. CDR3 DNA sequence: TGTGCCAGCAGCTTTAGACAGGAGATGAACACTGAAGCTTTCTTT. This sequence joins TRBV5-4 and TRBJ1-1, with D maybe TRBD1 (6 bases). Trimming cost V 2 bases and J 0 bases, with 11 bases left between them. Germline CDR1 is SGHNT and CDR2 is YYREEE (reference sequence). The CDR3 runs to 15 residues.

The chain has TRBV5-6 and TRBJ1-1; D not resolved. The V end was cut by 0 bases, the J end by 2 bases, with 5 bases between. This CDR3 has 13 residues. Germline V gene lookup returns CDR1 SGHDT and CDR2 YYEEEE. CDR3 in DNA: TGTGCCAGCAGCTTGGGGCCCAACACTGAAGCTTTCTTT. Its protein product is CASSLGPNTEAFF.

The chain recombines TRBV16 with TRBJ1-2, with a possible D match to TRBD1 (6 bases). CDR3 length: 14 amino acids. Trimming shortened V by 4 bases and J by 4 bases, and 13 bases separated the two germline ends. CDR1 is KGHSY and CDR2 is FQNENV in the germline V gene. In DNA form, the CDR3 reads TGTGCCAGCAGCCCTCGTGGGGGCAGCTATGGCTACACCTTC. Its translation: CASSPRGGSYGYTF.

The chain couples TRBV4-1 to TRBJ2-7, with 11 bases aligning to TRBD1. The CDR3 runs 15 residues. In germline, CDR1 is MGHRA, CDR2 YSYEKL. J was trimmed by 4 bases and V by 5 bases; bases with no gene match: 7. For the CDR3, the DNA is TGCGCCAGCAGCGAAACCGGGACAGGGGGGTACGAGCAGTACTTC. It yields the protein CASSETGTGGYEQYF.

This clone was observed once. This sequence joins TRBV10-3 and TRBJ2-3; D possibly corresponds to TRBD2 (6 bases). From germline, CDR1 is ENHRY and CDR2 SYGVKD. V lost 0 bases and J lost 3, with 10 bases in between. The CDR3 totals 15 residues. Here the CDR3 DNA reads TGTGCCATCAGTGAGTCAACGGGAGAGACAGATACGCAGTATTTT. It specifies CAISESTGETDTQYF.